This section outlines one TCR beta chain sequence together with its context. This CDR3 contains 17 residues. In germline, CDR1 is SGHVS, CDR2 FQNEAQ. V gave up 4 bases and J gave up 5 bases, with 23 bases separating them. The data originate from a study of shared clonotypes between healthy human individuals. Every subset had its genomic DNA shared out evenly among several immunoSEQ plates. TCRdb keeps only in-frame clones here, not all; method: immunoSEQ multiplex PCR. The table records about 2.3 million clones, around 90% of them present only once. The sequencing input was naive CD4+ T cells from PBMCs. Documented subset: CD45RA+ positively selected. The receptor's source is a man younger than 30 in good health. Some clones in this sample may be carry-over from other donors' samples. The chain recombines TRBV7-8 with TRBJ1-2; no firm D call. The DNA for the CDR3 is TGTGCCAGCAGCTATAGACGGTTGGGAGTCCTAAATTATGGCTACACCTTC. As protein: CASSYRRLGVLNYGYTF.